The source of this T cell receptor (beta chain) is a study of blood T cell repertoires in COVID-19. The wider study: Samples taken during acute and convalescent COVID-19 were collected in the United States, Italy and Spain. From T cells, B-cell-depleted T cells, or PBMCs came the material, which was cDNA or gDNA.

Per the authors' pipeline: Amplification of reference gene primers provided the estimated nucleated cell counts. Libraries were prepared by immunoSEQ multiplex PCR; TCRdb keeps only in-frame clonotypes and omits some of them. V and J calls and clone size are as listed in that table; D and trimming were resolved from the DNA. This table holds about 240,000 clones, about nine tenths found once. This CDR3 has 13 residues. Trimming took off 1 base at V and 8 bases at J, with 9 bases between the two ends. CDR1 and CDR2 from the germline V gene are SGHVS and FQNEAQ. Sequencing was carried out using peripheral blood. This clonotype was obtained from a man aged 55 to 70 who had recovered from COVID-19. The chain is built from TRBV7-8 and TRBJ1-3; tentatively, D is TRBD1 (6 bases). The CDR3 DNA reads TGTGCCAGCAGCTTAGAACAGGGTCACACCATATATTTT. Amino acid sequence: CASSLEQGHTIYF.